The rows below give T cell receptor beta chains drawn from one sample of a study of blood T cell repertoires in COVID-19. The repertoire was sequenced with immunoSEQ multiplex PCR; TCRdb's copy has only in-frame clones and lacks some. This sample yields about 410,000 clones, of which 89% are seen a single time; roughly 1.4% belongs to the top ten. Sequenced: peripheral blood. The receptor set was obtained from a woman aged 35 to 49 with COVID-19, enrolled during active disease. Both conserved end residues are part of each CDR3. A D gene is named only where the DNA matches it firmly. The size field is filled for only some rows; it gives once, few, many or a size class.

.,.,TRBJ1-2,TRBV18,TGTGCCAGCTCACCACCGATGGGGAGCGGCGGCTATGGCTACACCTTC,CASSPPMGSGGYGYTF
.,.,TRBJ1-1,TRBV10-3,TGTGCCATCAGGGACAGAACTCACACTGAAGCTTTCTTT,CAIRDRTHTEAFF
.,.,TRBJ1-5,TRBV5-6,TGTGCCAGCAGCTTTTACTCAGGGAGCAATCAGCCCCAGCATTTT,CASSFYSGSNQPQHF
.,TRBD1,TRBJ1-2,TRBV27,TGTGCCACCTGGGACAGGCGGGGCTATGGCTACACCTTC,CATWDRRGYGYTF
.,TRBD1,TRBJ2-7,TRBV3-1/TRBV3-2,TGTGCCAGCAGCCAAGAAGCAGGACAGGACTACGAGCAGTACTTC,CASSQEAGQDYEQYF
once,.,TRBJ1-6,TRBV7-9,TGTGCCAGCAGCTCCTCCCGGGGATCTTATTCACCCCTCCACTTT,CASSSSRGSYSPLHF
few,TRBD2,TRBJ2-7,TRBV19,TGTGCCAGTAGTATAGAGGTTAGTTCGGCTAGCGGGAGTTACGAGCAGTACTTC,CASSIEVSSASGSYEQYF
.,.,TRBJ1-5,TRBV5-1,TGCGCCAGCAGCTTGGCCGGCAATCAGCCCCAGCATTTT,CASSLAGNQPQHF
.,TRBD1,TRBJ1-1,TRBV6-4,TGTGCCAGCAGCCCGTCGCAGGGGGTGGATCGATTTGAAGCTTTCTTT,CASSPSQGVDRFEAFF
.,TRBD1,TRBJ1-4,TRBV7-6,TGTGCCAGCAGCCCCCGTGGAGACAGGGGAGATAATGAAAAACTGTTTTTT,CASSPRGDRGDNEKLFF
few,.,TRBJ1-1,TRBV6-2/TRBV6-3,TGTGCCAGCAGTTATCGGACTTCGGAAGCTTTCTTT,CASSYRTSEAFF
.,.,TRBJ1-2,TRBV7-8,TGTGCCAGCAGCCCCAAACGGGATGGCTACACCTTC,CASSPKRDGYTF
.,TRBD1,TRBJ1-2,TRBV2,TGTGCCAGCAACTCCGGGACAGTGCGCGGCTACACCTTC,CASNSGTVRGYTF
.,.,TRBJ1-4,TRBV7-2,TGTGCCAGCAGCGCTCTTGGGGCGACTAATGAAAAACTGTTTTTT,CASSALGATNEKLFF
.,.,TRBJ1-3,TRBV15,TGTGCCACCAGCAGAGATACGGGCTCTGGAAACACCATATATTTT,CATSRDTGSGNTIYF
.,TRBD1,TRBJ1-1,TRBV10-3,TGTGCCATCAGTGTGGACAGGGGCATGAACACTGAAGCTTTCTTT,CAISVDRGMNTEAFF
.,.,TRBJ2-2,TRBV6-1,TGTGCCAGCAGTGACCCGGGGGTAGGGGACGGTTTT,CASSDPGVGDGF
.,.,TRBJ1-5,TRBV28,TGTGCCAGCAGCCCATCCGCCGGGGGTTATCAGCCCCAGCATTTT,CASSPSAGGYQPQHF
.,TRBD1,TRBJ1-5,TRBV19,TGTGCCAGTAGTATCGACCGGGGACAGGGGCGTCAGCCCCAGCATTTT,CASSIDRGQGRQPQHF
.,.,TRBJ2-7,TRBV27,TGTGCCAGCAGTCGTCGGATAGCGGCGCGGGAGCAGTACTTC,CASSRRIAAREQYF
.,TRBD1,TRBJ1-5,TRBV28,TGTGCCAGCAGCCTCGACAGGGGACGCAATCAGCCCCAGCATTTT,CASSLDRGRNQPQHF
.,.,TRBJ1-5,TRBV6-5,TGTGCCACAGGGCAGTCCTATCCTAATCAGCCCCAGCATTTT,CATGQSYPNQPQHF
.,.,TRBJ1-1,TRBV30,TGTGCCTGGAGTAATATGAGGACTGAAGCTTTCTTT,CAWSNMRTEAFF
.,TRBD1,TRBJ2-7,TRBV6-5,TGTGCCAGCAGACTGGGACAGGGGGACGAGCAGTACTTC,CASRLGQGDEQYF
.,TRBD2,TRBJ2-1,TRBV7-2,TGTGCCAGCAGCCGGGGGACTAGCGGGGGTCCCCACAATGAGCAGTTCTTC,CASSRGTSGGPHNEQFF
.,.,TRBJ1-4,TRBV10-3,TGTGCCATCTCCCAGGGGAGTGAAAAACTGTTTTTT,CAISQGSEKLFF
few,.,TRBJ2-1,TRBV6-5,TGTGCCAGTAAAGAGACACTCTCCTACAATGAGCAGTTCTTC,CASKETLSYNEQFF
.,.,TRBJ1-2,TRBV19,TGTGCCAGTAGTATAGTAATGGGGAGGGCCCCAAAGGGCTACACCTTC,CASSIVMGRAPKGYTF
.,TRBD1,TRBJ2-7,TRBV4-1,TGCGCCAGCAGCCAACGGGACAGGGGGACCTTCGAGCAGTACTTC,CASSQRDRGTFEQYF
.,.,TRBJ2-7,TRBV7-2,TGTGCCAGCAGCTTAGTAGGCGGGCCCCAGGGGTACGAGCAGTACTTC,CASSLVGGPQGYEQYF
.,.,TRBJ1-2,TRBV5-1,TGCGCCAGCAGCTTGGACCACCTCGCCGGGGGCTATGGCTACACCTTC,CASSLDHLAGGYGYTF
.,TRBD2,TRBJ2-7,TRBV27,TGTGCCAGCAGTTTACTCCCCACTAGCGGGAGCAGCGAGCAGTACTTC,CASSLLPTSGSSEQYF
.,.,TRBJ1-5,TRBV2,TGTGCCAGCAGTGGAGGGGGTGGTAGTCAGCCCCAGCATTTT,CASSGGGGSQPQHF
few,TRBD1,TRBJ1-4,TRBV4-2,TGTGCCAGCAGCCCGCGGGACAGGGGGGAAGGAGGGGAAAAACTGTTTTTT,CASSPRDRGEGGEKLFF
.,TRBD2,TRBJ2-5,TRBV27,TGTGCCAGCAGTTTATATCAGCGGGGGGGCCACGAGACCCAGTACTTC,CASSLYQRGGHETQYF
.,TRBD1,TRBJ1-5,TRBV24-1,TGTGCCACCGGACAGGGCGGTCAGCCCCAGCATTTT,CATGQGGQPQHF
.,.,TRBJ1-4,TRBV15,TGTGCCACCAGCACCGTAGGACAGTATAATGAAAAACTGTTTTTT,CATSTVGQYNEKLFF
.,.,TRBJ1-5,TRBV10-3,TGTGCCATCAGTGAGTGGGGAGGAGTGGTGAATCAGCCCCAGCATTTT,CAISEWGGVVNQPQHF
.,.,TRBJ2-7,TRBV3-1/TRBV3-2,TGTGCCAGCAGCCAAGAAGGGCAAGTCAGGCGGGGCCCATCCCAATCCTACGAGCAGTACTTC,CASSQEGQVRRGPSQSYEQYF
.,TRBD1,TRBJ1-4,TRBV19,TGTGCCAGTAGACGACAGGGTACTAATGAAAAACTGTTTTTT,CASRRQGTNEKLFF
.,.,TRBJ2-7,TRBV14,TGTGCCAGCAGCCAGGGGGGATCCTACGAGCAGTACTTC,CASSQGGSYEQYF
.,.,TRBJ2-2,TRBV11-3,TGTGCCAGCAGCCCTGGCTGGCCTCAGAACACCGGGGAGCTGTTTTTT,CASSPGWPQNTGELFF
few,TRBD1,TRBJ1-5,TRBV18,TGTGCCAGCTCACCGGGACAGGGAAATCAGCCCCAGCATTTT,CASSPGQGNQPQHF
many,.,TRBJ2-7,TRBV19,TGTGCCAGTAGTATAGTCGACAGTTACGAGCAGTACTTC,CASSIVDSYEQYF
.,.,TRBJ2-7,TRBV15,TGTGCCACCAGCAGAGAACAGGGTACCTACGAGCAGTACTTC,CATSREQGTYEQYF
few,TRBD1,TRBJ1-4,TRBV7-2,TGTGCCAGCAGCCCCCTGCAGGGGGGAGAAAAACTGTTTTTT,CASSPLQGGEKLFF
.,.,TRBJ2-7,TRBV27,TGTGCCAGCAGAGGACAGACCTACGAGCAGTACTTC,CASRGQTYEQYF
few,.,TRBJ2-7,TRBV27,TGTGCCAGCAGCATAACAGGGTCCGTAAGCAGCTCGCGGTACTTC,CASSITGSVSSSRYF
.,.,TRBJ1-5,TRBV2,TGTGCCAGCAGTGAAGCGAGGGTTCCCCAAGGGAGCAATCAGCCCCAGCATTTT,CASSEARVPQGSNQPQHF